The 27 T cell receptor beta chains given below trace back to one sample, sequenced in a study of TIL therapy for anti-PD-1-resistant metastatic lung cancer. This was the immunoSEQ v3 assay. Sequenced by immunoSEQ multiplex PCR; TCRdb stores in-frame clones only, minus some. The sample yields some 60,000 clones, roughly 80% seen once. Time point specified: pre-treatment sample, taken before nivolumab and TIL therapy. Sequenced material: blood, taken at baseline. Every receptor here comes from a person between 25 and 80 years old with non-small cell lung cancer.

In DNA form, the CDR3 reads TGTGCCAGCATCCAGTCGCGGGATTTCTACGAGCAGTACTTC. Its protein is CASIQSRDFYEQYF. The chain joins TRBV7-2 to TRBJ2-7; D is possibly TRBD2 (6 bases). Looked up from germline, CDR1 is SGHTA and CDR2 is FQGNSA. Deletions cut 7 bases from V and 3 bases from J, with 16 bases between. The CDR3 runs 14 residues.

In nucleotides, the CDR3 is TGTGCCAGCAGCCCATGGGCAGGGCGGACTGAAGCTTTCTTT. Amino acid sequence: CASSPWAGRTEAFF. This sequence joins TRBV7-8 and TRBJ1-1, with D possibly TRBD1 on 5 matching bases. Germline lookup yields CDR1 SGHVS and CDR2 FQNEAQ. The CDR3 totals 14 residues. V was cut by 5 bases and J by 5 bases, with 15 bases left in between. Based on the CDR3 plus reference TRBV7-8 and TRBJ1-1, the full variable domain is GAGVSQSPRYKVAKRGQDVALRCDPISGHVSLFWYQQALGQGPEFLTYFQNEAQLDKSGLPSDRFFAERPEGSVSTLKIQRTQQEDSAVYLCASSPWAGRTEAFFGQGTRLTVV.

V usage is TRBV4-1 and J usage is TRBJ1-3; D remains unclear. The CDR3 spans 17 residues. The V and J ends lost 1 base and 0 bases respectively, with 13 bases between them. From germline, CDR1 is MGHRA and CDR2 YSYEKL. The DNA for the CDR3 is TGCGCCAGCAGCCAAGTGGGAGGTCGGCGCTCTGGAAACACCATATATTTT. Residues: CASSQVGGRRSGNTIYF.

J is TRBJ2-7 and V is TRBV28; D gene unclear. The CDR3 is 11 residues long. CDR1 is MDHEN, CDR2 SYDVKM, per germline. Trimming cost V 10 bases and J 3 bases, with 10 bases left between them. CDR3 in DNA: TGTGCCATCGGGCGGAGCTACGAGCAGTACTTC. Translating it yields CAIGRSYEQYF.

This chain uses TRBV28 with TRBJ2-1; the match to TRBD2 covers 11 bases. The CDR3 totals 15 residues. Per germline, CDR1 MDHEN and CDR2 SYDVKM. V trimming: 3 bases; J trimming: 9 bases; junction bases outside the gene matches: 7. The CDR3 region has the DNA TGTGCCAGCAGTTTGATACTAGCGGGAGAAGGTGAGCAGTTCTTC. The encoded protein is CASSLILAGEGEQFF. Using reference TRBV28 and TRBJ2-1 for the parts outside the CDR3, the full variable domain is DVKVTQSSRYLVKRTGEKVFLECVQDMDHENMFWYRQDPGLGLRLIYFSYDVKMKEKGDIPEGYSVSREKKERFSLILESASTNQTSMYLCASSLILAGEGEQFFGPGTRLTVL.

The V and J genes are TRBV25-1 and TRBJ2-1; 9 bases line up with TRBD1. CDR1 and CDR2 (germline): MGHDK, SYGVNS. J gave up 2 bases and V 5 bases, and 4 bases lay outside the gene matches. This CDR3 has 15 residues. The CDR3 is CASSRGQGTYNEQFF. The CDR3 DNA reads TGTGCCAGCAGTAGGGGACAGGGCACCTACAATGAGCAGTTCTTC.

The chain carries TRBV5-1 and TRBJ1-4; the match to TRBD1 covers 10 bases. Germline-derived CDR1 and CDR2 are SGHRS and YFSETQ. The CDR3 covers 14 residues. Unmatched junction bases numbered 5, after V lost 4 bases and J lost 8 bases. CDR3 protein: CASSPGTGEEKLFF. CDR3 coding DNA: TGCGCCAGCAGCCCCGGGACAGGGGAAGAAAAACTGTTTTTT.

The chain couples TRBV5-4 to TRBJ2-1; 10 bases fit TRBD1. Germline V CDR1 and CDR2: SGHNT, YYREEE (reference sequence). The junction had 6 bases not matched to a gene; V was cut back by 3 bases and J by 0 bases. CDR3 length equals 17 residues. This CDR3 reads CASSSGTGALSYNEQFF. The DNA of the CDR3 is TGTGCCAGCAGCTCCGGGACAGGGGCCCTCTCCTACAATGAGCAGTTCTTC.

The rearrangement links TRBV7-6 to TRBJ1-6; D might be TRBD1 (6 bases). Trimming cost V 4 bases and J 6 bases, with 16 bases left between them. This CDR3 comprises 16 residues. CDR1 and CDR2 from the germline V gene are SGHVS and FNYEAQ. The CDR3 DNA follows: TGTGCCAGCAGCTACCGAACGGGACAATTTAATTCACCCCTCCACTTT. Amino acids: CASSYRTGQFNSPLHF.

The V and J genes are TRBV5-6 and TRBJ2-7, with a possible D match to TRBD2 (5 bases). V was cut by 2 bases and J by 3 bases, with 12 bases left in between. From germline, CDR1 is SGHDT and CDR2 YYEEEE. The CDR3 contains 14 residues. In DNA, the CDR3 is TGTGCCAGCAGCTTACCAGGACTGAACTACGAGCAGTACTTC. Its protein product is CASSLPGLNYEQYF.

A few counts support this clone. V gene TRBV11-2 combines with J gene TRBJ1-1; possible D gene TRBD1, 6 bases. Trimming shortened V by 5 bases and J by 0 bases, and 13 bases separated the two germline ends. Germline V gene sequence: CDR1 SGHAT, CDR2 FQNNGV. CDR3 length: 15 residues. The CDR3, as DNA: TGTGCCAGCAGCCATGTACAGGGCATGAACACTGAAGCTTTCTTT. Translating gives CASSHVQGMNTEAFF.

J is TRBJ2-7 and V is TRBV6-1; D uncertain. V lost 1 base and J lost 3, with 7 bases in between. CDR3 length equals 13 residues. Germline values: CDR1 MNHNS, CDR2 SASEGT. CDR3 sequence reads: CASSEGLIYEQYF. The CDR3 region has the DNA TGTGCCAGCAGTGAAGGATTAATCTACGAGCAGTACTTC.

The genes are TRBV6-5 and TRBJ1-2; 11 bases match TRBD1. The germline V gene has CDR1 MNHEY and CDR2 SVGAGI. This CDR3 contains 15 residues. V lost 2 bases to trimming and J lost 8 bases; unmatched junction nucleotides: 7. The CDR3: CASSYLGQGARGYTF. The DNA of the CDR3 is TGTGCCAGCAGTTACCTCGGACAGGGGGCGAGGGGCTACACCTTC.

The chain employs TRBV7-9 and TRBJ2-1; a possible D gene is TRBD1 (6 bases). The CDR3 extends over 16 amino acids. V was trimmed by 5 bases and J by 4 bases, leaving 18 bases between them. CDR1 is SEHNR, CDR2 FQNEAQ, per germline (reference sequence). The CDR3 reads CASSPVMGAPYNEQFF. The CDR3 nucleotides read TGTGCCAGCAGCCCAGTGATGGGGGCGCCGTACAATGAGCAGTTCTTC.

This clone was counted a single time. The V gene is TRBV14, the J gene TRBJ2-3; the match to TRBD2 covers 9 bases. This CDR3 is 16 amino acids long. The trim removed 3 bases at V and 4 bases at J, leaving 8 bases unmatched. Germline loops: CDR1 SGHDN, CDR2 FVKESK. The DNA of the CDR3 is TGTGCCAGCAGCCACCGGGAGGTAGCGGGAGCAGATACGCAGTATTTT. Translating it yields CASSHREVAGADTQYF.

The chain is built from TRBV4-3 and TRBJ2-3; TRBD2 matches at 8 bases. The germline V gene encodes CDR1 LGHNA and CDR2 YSLEER. The J segment lost 3 bases and the V segment lost 0 bases, leaving 8 bases of the junction unmatched. CDR3 length: 17 amino acids. CDR3 protein: CASSQDWAGGQTDTQYF. CDR3 nucleotides: TGCGCCAGCAGCCAAGATTGGGCGGGGGGCCAAACAGATACGCAGTATTTT.

This rearrangement joins TRBV19 to TRBJ2-7; 12 bases line up with TRBD1. V trimming: 3 bases; J trimming: 7 bases; junction bases outside the gene matches: 4. Germline V gene sequence: CDR1 LNHDA, CDR2 SQIVND (reference sequence). The CDR3 covers 14 residues. CDR3 bases: TGTGCCAGTAGTATCCGGGACAGGGGGCTTGAGCAGTACTTC. This gives the protein CASSIRDRGLEQYF.

The chain employs TRBV28 and TRBJ1-2; no reliable D call. V lost 1 base, J lost 4 bases, and 10 bases lay in between. CDR1 and CDR2 from the germline V gene are MDHEN and SYDVKM. The CDR3 has 14 amino acids. In nucleotides, the CDR3 is TGTGCCAGCAGTTTATCAGCCGGGGTCTATGGCTACACCTTC. The encoded protein is CASSLSAGVYGYTF.

The chain couples TRBV5-1 to TRBJ2-5, with TRBD2 matching over 11 bases. Germline V lookup: CDR1 SGHRS, CDR2 YFSETQ. The CDR3 contains 16 residues. Germline trimming cut 4 bases from V and 5 bases from J; bases unmatched to any gene: 10. CDR3: CASSPLTSGVGETQYF. The CDR3 DNA follows: TGCGCCAGCAGCCCCCTGACTAGCGGGGTCGGGGAGACCCAGTACTTC. The full variable domain, in which reference TRBV5-1 and TRBJ2-5 provide the parts outside the CDR3, is KAGVTQTPRYLIKTRGQQVTLSCSPISGHRSVSWYQQTPGQGLQFLFEYFSETQRNKGNFPGRFSGRQFSNSRSEMNVSTLELGDSALYLCASSPLTSGVGETQYFGPGTRLLVL.

The V call is TRBV9, the J call TRBJ2-1; tentatively, D is TRBD1 (6 bases). Germline CDR1 and CDR2: SGDLS and YYNGEE. V was trimmed by 3 bases and J by 5 bases, leaving 15 bases between them. The length of the CDR3 is 15 residues. The DNA of the CDR3 is TGTGCCAGCAGCGCGACGGGGCAGGGGAACAATGAGCAGTTCTTC. It is translated as CASSATGQGNNEQFF.

The rearrangement joins TRBV19 to TRBJ1-2, with 8 bases that match TRBD1. Unmatched junction bases numbered 8, after V lost 1 base and J lost 4 bases. This CDR3 is built from 16 residues. The germline gives CDR1 LNHDA, CDR2 SQIVND (reference sequence). DNA for the CDR3: TGTGCCAGTAGTATAGCCACCCGGGGACAGGCCTATGGCTACACCTTC. Translating gives CASSIATRGQAYGYTF.

This rearrangement joins TRBV7-2 to TRBJ2-7; 12 bases line up with TRBD1. The trim removed 3 bases at V and 4 bases at J, leaving 4 bases unmatched. CDR1 and CDR2 (germline): SGHTA, FQGNSA. This CDR3 is built from 15 residues. DNA of the CDR3: TGTGCCAGCAGCTTGGGACAGGGGGCAATATACGAGCAGTACTTC. This translates into CASSLGQGAIYEQYF.

The chain couples TRBV9 to TRBJ2-1, with 7 bases aligning to TRBD2. The V segment lost 4 bases and the J segment 5 bases; nucleotides outside the gene matches: 9. Germline V gene data show CDR1 as SGDLS and CDR2 as YYNGEE. The CDR3 spans 15 residues. The CDR3 coding sequence is TGTGCCAGCAGCATGGACGGGACTAAGAACAATGAGCAGTTCTTC. This codes for CASSMDGTKNNEQFF.

The chain uses TRBV28 and TRBJ1-1; D remains ambiguous. Germline-derived CDR1 and CDR2 are MDHEN and SYDVKM. This CDR3 has 13 residues. Trimming pared 7 bases from V and 0 bases from J, leaving 9 bases between. In DNA form, the CDR3 reads TGTGCCAGCACCCCTACAATGAACACTGAAGCTTTCTTT. Its translation is CASTPTMNTEAFF. Full variable domain (outside the CDR3, taken from reference TRBV28 and TRBJ1-1): DVKVTQSSRYLVKRTGEKVFLECVQDMDHENMFWYRQDPGLGLRLIYFSYDVKMKEKGDIPEGYSVSREKKERFSLILESASTNQTSMYLCASTPTMNTEAFFGQGTRLTVV.

The rearrangement uses TRBV7-2 and TRBJ1-5; tentatively, D is TRBD1 (6 bases). This CDR3 spans 15 amino acids. Germline CDR1 reads SGHTA; CDR2 reads FQGNSA. Trimming took 2 bases from V and 3 from J, leaving 11 bases between them. The CDR3 here is CASSLYGDNNQPQHF. CDR3 DNA sequence: TGTGCCAGCAGCTTATACGGGGACAACAATCAGCCCCAGCATTTT.

This rearrangement joins TRBV5-4 to TRBJ2-7; D perhaps matches TRBD2 (6 bases). Germline V gives CDR1 SGHNT, CDR2 YYREEE (reference sequence). V was clipped by 4 bases and J by 2 bases, with 16 bases between them. This CDR3 comprises 15 residues. Here the CDR3 DNA reads TGTGCCAGCAGCGAGGTCGGAGGGCTCGCCTACGAGCAGTACTTC. Translated: CASSEVGGLAYEQYF. The entire variable domain, with the rest obtained from reference TRBV5-4 and TRBJ2-7, is as follows: ETGVTQSPTHLIKTRGQQVTLRCSSQSGHNTVSWYQQALGQGPQFIFQYYREEENGRGNFPPRFSGLQFPNYSSELNVNALELDDSALYLCASSEVGGLAYEQYFGPGTRLTVT.

This chain links TRBV7-2 with TRBJ2-7; TRBD2 matches at 7 bases. The germline CDR1 and CDR2 sequences are SGHTA and FQGNSA. The J segment lost 2 bases and the V segment lost 1 base, leaving 2 bases of the junction unmatched. The CDR3 is 14 amino acids. The CDR3, as DNA: TGTGCCAGCAGCTTAGGACTAGCTCCCTACGAGCAGTACTTC. Its protein is CASSLGLAPYEQYF.